The table lists the clone carrying this T cell receptor (beta chain) with many counts. The target antigen is unknown. This sample was taken from a study of T cell repertoires in cytomegalovirus infection. Study context: Through public TCR beta signatures, both CMV infection and matching HLA type were indicated.

The V end lost 0 bases, the J end lost 7 bases, and 12 bases lay between the germline ends. The CDR3 is 14 amino acids. Germline assignment: CDR1 SGHNT and CDR2 YYREEE (reference sequence). TCRdb passed the reads through MiXCR, listing each CDR3 protein once. Of under 600,000 distinct CDR3 sequences listed, approximately 15% are singletons. Findings of the study overall: Carriage of CMV together with the relevant HLA was identifiable through cumulative public TCR beta family frequency. HLA-C-restricted, CMV-specific TCR beta clonotypes were dominant ex vivo.

The chain carries TRBV5-4 and TRBJ2-3; tentatively, D is TRBD1 (5 bases). The source of this sequence is a human donor in good health (CMV status not recorded). Some clones in this sample may be carry-over from other donors' samples. Sequenced: CD8+ T cells from PBMCs. The CDR3 region has the DNA TGTGCCAGCAGCTTGGAATGGGGCTTGAATACGCAGTATTTT. Translating it yields CASSLEWGLNTQYF.